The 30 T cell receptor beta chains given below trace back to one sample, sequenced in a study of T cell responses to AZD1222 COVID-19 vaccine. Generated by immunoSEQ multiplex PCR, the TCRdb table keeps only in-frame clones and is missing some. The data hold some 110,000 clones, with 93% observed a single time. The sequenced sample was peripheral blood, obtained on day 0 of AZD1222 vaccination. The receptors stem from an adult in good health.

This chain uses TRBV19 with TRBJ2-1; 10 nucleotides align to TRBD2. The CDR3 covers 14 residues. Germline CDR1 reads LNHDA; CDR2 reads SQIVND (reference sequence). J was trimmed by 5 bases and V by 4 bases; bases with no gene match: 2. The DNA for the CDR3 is TGTGCCAGTAGTAGGCTAGCGGGGGACAATGAGCAGTTCTTC. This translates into CASSRLAGDNEQFF.

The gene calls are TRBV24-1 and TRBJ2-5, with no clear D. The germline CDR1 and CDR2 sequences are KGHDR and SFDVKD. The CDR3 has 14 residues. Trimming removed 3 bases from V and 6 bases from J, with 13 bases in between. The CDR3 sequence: CATSDPQPPKTQYF. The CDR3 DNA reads TGTGCCACCAGTGATCCACAGCCTCCGAAGACCCAGTACTTC.

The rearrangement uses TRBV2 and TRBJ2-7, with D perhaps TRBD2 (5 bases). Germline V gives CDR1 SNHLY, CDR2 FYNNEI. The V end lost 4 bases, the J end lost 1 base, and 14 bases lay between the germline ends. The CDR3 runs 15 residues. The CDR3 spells CASSAYGEGSYEQYF. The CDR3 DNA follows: TGTGCCAGCAGTGCCTACGGTGAGGGTTCCTACGAGCAGTACTTC.

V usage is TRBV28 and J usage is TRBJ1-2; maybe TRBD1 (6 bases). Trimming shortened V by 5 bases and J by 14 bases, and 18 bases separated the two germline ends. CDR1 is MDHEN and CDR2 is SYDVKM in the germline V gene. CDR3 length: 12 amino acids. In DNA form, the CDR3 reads TGTGCCAGCAGTCCTCGACAGGACCTGGATACCTTC. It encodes CASSPRQDLDTF.

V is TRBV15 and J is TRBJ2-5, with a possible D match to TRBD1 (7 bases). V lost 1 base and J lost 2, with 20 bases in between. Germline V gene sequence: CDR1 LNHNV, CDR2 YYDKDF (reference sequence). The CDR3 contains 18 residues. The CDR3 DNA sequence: TGTGCCACCAGCAGAGCCGGAGAGACAGGGAGGTGGCAAGAGACCCAGTACTTC. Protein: CATSRAGETGRWQETQYF.

CDR3 nucleotide sequence: TGTGCCAGCAGCCCCCGAGGGGCCGGGACTGCCACCGGGGAGCTGTTTTTT. The encoded protein is CASSPRGAGTATGELFF. The gene calls are TRBV5-4 and TRBJ2-2, with D perhaps TRBD2 (6 bases). CDR3 length: 17 residues. Per the germline V gene, CDR1 is SGHNT and CDR2 is YYREEE (reference sequence). The germline V and J ends were trimmed by 4 bases and 4 bases, with 20 bases remaining between them.

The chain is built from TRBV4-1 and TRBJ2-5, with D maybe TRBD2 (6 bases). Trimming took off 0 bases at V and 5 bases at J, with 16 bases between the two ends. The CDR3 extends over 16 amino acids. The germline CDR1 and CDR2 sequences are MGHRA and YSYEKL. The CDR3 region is CASSQEVVGGEETQYF. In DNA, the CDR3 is TGCGCCAGCAGCCAAGAAGTAGTGGGAGGAGAGGAGACCCAGTACTTC.

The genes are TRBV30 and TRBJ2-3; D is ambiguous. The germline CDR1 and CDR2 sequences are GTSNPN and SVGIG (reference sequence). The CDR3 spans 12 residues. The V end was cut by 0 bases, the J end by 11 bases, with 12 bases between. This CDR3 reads CAWSVSAVVQYF. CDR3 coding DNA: TGTGCCTGGAGTGTATCGGCGGTAGTGCAGTATTTT.

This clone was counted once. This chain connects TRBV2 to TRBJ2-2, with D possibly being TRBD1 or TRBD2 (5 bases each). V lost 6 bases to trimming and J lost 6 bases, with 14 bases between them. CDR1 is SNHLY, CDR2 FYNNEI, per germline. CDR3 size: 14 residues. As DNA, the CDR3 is TGTGCCAGCAGACCTACTAGGGGCGCCGGGGAGCTGTTTTTT. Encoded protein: CASRPTRGAGELFF. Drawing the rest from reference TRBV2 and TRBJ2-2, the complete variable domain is EPEVTQTPSHQVTQMGQEVILRCVPISNHLYFYWYRQILGQKVEFLVSFYNNEISEKSEIFDDQFSVERPDGSNFTLKIRSTKLEDSAMYFCASRPTRGAGELFFGEGSRLTVL.

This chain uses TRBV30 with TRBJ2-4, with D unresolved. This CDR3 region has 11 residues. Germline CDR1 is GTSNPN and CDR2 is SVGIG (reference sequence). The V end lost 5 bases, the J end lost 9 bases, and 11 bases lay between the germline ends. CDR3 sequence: CAWATRSIQYF. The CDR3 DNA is TGTGCCTGGGCGACTCGGAGCATTCAGTACTTC.

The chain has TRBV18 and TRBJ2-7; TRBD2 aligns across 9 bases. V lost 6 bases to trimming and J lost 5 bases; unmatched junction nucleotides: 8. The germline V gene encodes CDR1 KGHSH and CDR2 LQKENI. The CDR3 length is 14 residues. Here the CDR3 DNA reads TGTGCCAGCTCCCTTAGCGGGAGTCCCCACGAGCAGTACTTC. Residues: CASSLSGSPHEQYF.

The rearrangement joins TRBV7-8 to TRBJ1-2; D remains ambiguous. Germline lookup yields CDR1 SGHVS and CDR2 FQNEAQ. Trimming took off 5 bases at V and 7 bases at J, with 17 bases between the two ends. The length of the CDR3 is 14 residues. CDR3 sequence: CASSPSGGWGGYTF. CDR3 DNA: TGTGCCAGCAGCCCCTCGGGAGGCTGGGGTGGCTACACCTTC.

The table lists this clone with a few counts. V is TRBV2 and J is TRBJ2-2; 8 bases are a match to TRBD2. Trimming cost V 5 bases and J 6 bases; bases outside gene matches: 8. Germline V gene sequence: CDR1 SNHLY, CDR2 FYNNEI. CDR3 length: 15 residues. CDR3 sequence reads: CASSPAGGTPGELFF. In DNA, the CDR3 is TGTGCCAGCAGTCCCGCGGGGGGCACCCCCGGGGAGCTGTTTTTT. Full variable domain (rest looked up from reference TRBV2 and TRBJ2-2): EPEVTQTPSHQVTQMGQEVILRCVPISNHLYFYWYRQILGQKVEFLVSFYNNEISEKSEIFDDQFSVERPDGSNFTLKIRSTKLEDSAMYFCASSPAGGTPGELFFGEGSRLTVL.

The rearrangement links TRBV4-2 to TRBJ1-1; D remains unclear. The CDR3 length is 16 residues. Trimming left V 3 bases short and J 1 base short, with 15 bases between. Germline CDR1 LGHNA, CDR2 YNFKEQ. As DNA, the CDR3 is TGTGCCAGCAGCCACGCCCGTGGAGCAGCGAACACTGAAGCTTTCTTT. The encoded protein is CASSHARGAANTEAFF.

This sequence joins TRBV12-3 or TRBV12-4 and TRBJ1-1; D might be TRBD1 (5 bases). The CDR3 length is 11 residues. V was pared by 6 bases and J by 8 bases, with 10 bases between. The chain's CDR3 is CASSHGGEAFF. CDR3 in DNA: TGTGCCAGCAGCCACGGGGGGGAAGCTTTCTTT.

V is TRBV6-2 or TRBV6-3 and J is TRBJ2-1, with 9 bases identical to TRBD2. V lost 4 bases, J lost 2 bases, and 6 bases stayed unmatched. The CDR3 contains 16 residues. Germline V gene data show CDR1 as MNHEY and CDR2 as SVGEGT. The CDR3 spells CASSLRAGGTYNEQFF. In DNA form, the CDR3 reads TGTGCCAGCAGTTTGAGAGCGGGAGGAACCTACAATGAGCAGTTCTTC.

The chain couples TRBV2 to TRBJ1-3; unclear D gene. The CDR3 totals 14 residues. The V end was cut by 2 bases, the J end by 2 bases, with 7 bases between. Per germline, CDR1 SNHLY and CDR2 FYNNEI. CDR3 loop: CASSELGTGNTIYF. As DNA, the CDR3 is TGTGCCAGCAGTGAATTGGGTACTGGAAACACCATATATTTT.

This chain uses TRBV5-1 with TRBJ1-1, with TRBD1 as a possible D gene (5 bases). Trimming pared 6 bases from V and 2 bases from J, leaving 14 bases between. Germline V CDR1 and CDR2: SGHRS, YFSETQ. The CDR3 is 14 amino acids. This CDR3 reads CASNAGTGNTEAFF. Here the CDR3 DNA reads TGCGCCAGCAACGCCGGGACCGGAAACACTGAAGCTTTCTTT.

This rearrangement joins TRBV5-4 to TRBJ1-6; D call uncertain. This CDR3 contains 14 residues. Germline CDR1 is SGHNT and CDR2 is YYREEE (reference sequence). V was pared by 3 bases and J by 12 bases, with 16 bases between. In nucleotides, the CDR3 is TGTGCCAGCAGCTCCTACGGTTCCCCCAAACCCCTCCACTTT. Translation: CASSSYGSPKPLHF.

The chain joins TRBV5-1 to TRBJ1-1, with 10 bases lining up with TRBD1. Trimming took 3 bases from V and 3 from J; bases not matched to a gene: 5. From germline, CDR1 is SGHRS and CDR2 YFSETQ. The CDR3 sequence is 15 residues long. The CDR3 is CASSSGTGAYTEAFF. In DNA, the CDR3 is TGCGCCAGCAGCTCAGGGACAGGGGCTTACACTGAAGCTTTCTTT.

In nucleotides, the CDR3 is TGTGCCAGCAGCCTGACAGCTAACTATGGCTACACCTTC. This translates into CASSLTANYGYTF. The V call is TRBV12-3 or TRBV12-4, the J call TRBJ1-2; possible D gene TRBD1, 5 bases. V shed 6 bases and J shed 0 bases, with 8 bases lying between them. The CDR3 loop spans 13 amino acids.

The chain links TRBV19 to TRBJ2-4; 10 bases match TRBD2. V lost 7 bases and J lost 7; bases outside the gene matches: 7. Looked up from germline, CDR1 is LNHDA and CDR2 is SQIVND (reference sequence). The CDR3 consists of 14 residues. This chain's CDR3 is CASIPAGGGNIQYF. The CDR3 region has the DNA TGTGCCAGTATACCAGCGGGAGGGGGGAACATTCAGTACTTC.

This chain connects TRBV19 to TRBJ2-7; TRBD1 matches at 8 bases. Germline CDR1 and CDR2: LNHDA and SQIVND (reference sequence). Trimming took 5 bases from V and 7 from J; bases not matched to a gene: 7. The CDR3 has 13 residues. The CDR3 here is CASSVTGGWEQYF. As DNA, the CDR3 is TGTGCCAGTAGTGTCACAGGGGGTTGGGAGCAGTACTTC. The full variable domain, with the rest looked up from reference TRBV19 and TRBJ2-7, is DGGITQSPKYLFRKEGQNVTLSCEQNLNHDAMYWYRQDPGQGLRLIYYSQIVNDFQKGDIAEGYSVSREKKESFPLTVTSAQKNPTAFYLCASSVTGGWEQYFGPGTRLTVT.

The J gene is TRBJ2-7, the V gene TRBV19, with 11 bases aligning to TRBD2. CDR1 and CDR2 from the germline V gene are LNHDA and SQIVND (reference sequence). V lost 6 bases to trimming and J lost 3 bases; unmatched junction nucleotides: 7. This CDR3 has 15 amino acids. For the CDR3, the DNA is TGTGCCAGTAGCGAGGGACTAGCGGTTCTCTACGAGCAGTACTTC. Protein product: CASSEGLAVLYEQYF.

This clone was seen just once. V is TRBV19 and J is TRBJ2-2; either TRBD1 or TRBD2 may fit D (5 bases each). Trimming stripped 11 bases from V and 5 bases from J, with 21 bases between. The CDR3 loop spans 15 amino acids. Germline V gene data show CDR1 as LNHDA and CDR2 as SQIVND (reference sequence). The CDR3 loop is CAAKLGTRSTGELFF. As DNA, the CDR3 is TGTGCCGCCAAACTCGGGACGAGAAGTACCGGGGAGCTGTTTTTT.

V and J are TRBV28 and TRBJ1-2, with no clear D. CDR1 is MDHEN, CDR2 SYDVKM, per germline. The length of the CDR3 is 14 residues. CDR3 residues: CGGGPSGSYYGYTF. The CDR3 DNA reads TGTGGGGGAGGTCCGTCGGGTTCCTACTATGGCTACACCTTC.

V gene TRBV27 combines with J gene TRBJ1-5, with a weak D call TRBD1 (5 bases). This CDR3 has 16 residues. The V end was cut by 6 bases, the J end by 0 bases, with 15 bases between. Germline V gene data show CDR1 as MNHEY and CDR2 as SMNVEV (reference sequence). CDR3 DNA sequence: TGTGCCAGCAGCCCCCAAGGGGACCTTAGCAATCAGCCCCAGCATTTT. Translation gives CASSPQGDLSNQPQHF.

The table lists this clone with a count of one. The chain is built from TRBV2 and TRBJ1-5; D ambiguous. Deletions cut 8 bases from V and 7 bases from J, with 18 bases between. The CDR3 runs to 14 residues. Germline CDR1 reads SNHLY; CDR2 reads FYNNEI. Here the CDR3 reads CASRQPSAGQPQHF. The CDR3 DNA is TGTGCCAGCCGGCAACCCAGCGCGGGGCAGCCCCAGCATTTT.

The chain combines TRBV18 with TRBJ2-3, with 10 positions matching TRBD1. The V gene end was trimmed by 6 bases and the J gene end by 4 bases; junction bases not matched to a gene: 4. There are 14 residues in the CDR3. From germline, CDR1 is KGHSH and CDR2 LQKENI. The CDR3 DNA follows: TGTGCCAGCTCCCCGGACAGGGGGGCAGATACGCAGTATTTT. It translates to CASSPDRGADTQYF.

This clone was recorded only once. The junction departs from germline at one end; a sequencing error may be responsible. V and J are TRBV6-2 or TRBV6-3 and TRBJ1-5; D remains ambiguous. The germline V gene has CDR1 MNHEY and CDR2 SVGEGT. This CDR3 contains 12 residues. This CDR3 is CASSSYHGQGSF. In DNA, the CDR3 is TGTGCCAGCAGTTCTTATCATGGGCAAGGCTCTTTT.